The 14 T cell receptor beta chains reported below all come from one sample, sequenced in a study of blood T cells in healthy people across ages. Primed by a sample-barcoded 5' primer and a J-beta primer mix, a second PCR proceeded for about 6 to 12 cycles. TCRdb re-called the 5' RACE reads with MiXCR, one entry per CDR3 protein. Of about 560,000 distinct CDR3 sequences listed, about a quarter are singletons. These data were also filed under a second study, of T cells of mothers and their children.

The sample consisted of blood. The receptors were sampled from a boy aged 2 to 9 in good health.

The chain links TRBV29-1 to TRBJ1-2; D possibly corresponds to TRBD1 (6 bases). The germline gives CDR1 SQVTM, CDR2 ANQGSEA. With 7 bases removed from V and 5 bases from J, the gap between germline ends came to 14 bases. CDR3 length: 12 residues. The CDR3 nucleotides read TGCAGCGCCGGGGGCTGGGGTTATGGCTACACCTTC. Residues: CSAGGWGYGYTF.

This chain connects TRBV4-3 to TRBJ2-1; 11 bases are shared with TRBD2. The end of the DNA is better explained by TRBJ2-7, so the J call may be wrong. Germline CDR1 is LGHNA and CDR2 is YSLEER. This CDR3 has 15 residues. CDR3 nucleotides: TGCGCCAGCAGCCCTATAGCGGGAGGGACTGCCGAGCAGTACTTC. This gives the protein CASSPIAGGTAEQYF.

This clonotype showed up just a few times. V and J are TRBV11-1 and TRBJ2-1; no clear D. CDR3 length equals 11 residues. V lost 5 bases, J lost 8 bases, and 7 bases lay in between. The germline gives CDR1 SGHAT, CDR2 FQDESV (reference sequence). Here the CDR3 DNA reads TGTGCCAGCAGCACTCTCCATGAGCAGTTCTTC. This sequence encodes CASSTLHEQFF. The full variable domain, with the rest looked up from reference TRBV11-1 and TRBJ2-1, is EAEVAQSPRYKITEKSQAVAFWCDPISGHATLYWYRQILGQGPELLVQFQDESVVDDSQLPKDRFSAERLKGVDSTLKIQPAELGDSAMYLCASSTLHEQFFGPGTRLTVL.

The rearrangement uses TRBV9 and TRBJ2-5; tentatively, D is TRBD2 (5 bases). The J call may be incorrect, as the DNA end agrees better with TRBJ2-1. This CDR3 has 15 amino acids. CDR1 and CDR2 from the germline V gene are SGDLS and YYNGEE. In DNA form, the CDR3 reads TGTGCCAGCAGCGTAGTCGGGGATGGATACAATGAGCAGTTCTTC. Protein product: CASSVVGDGYNEQFF.

This clonotype has only a few counts. The rearrangement links TRBV5-1 to TRBJ2-1; 9 positions match TRBD1. The V and J ends lost 4 bases and 8 bases, in that order; junction bases with no gene match: 13. The germline V gene has CDR1 SGHRS and CDR2 YFSETQ. The CDR3 spans 16 residues. The DNA of the CDR3 is TGCGCCAGCAGCACGTCAGCAGGGACAGGGAAATATGAGCAGTTCTTC. This gives the protein CASSTSAGTGKYEQFF. The full variable domain, with the rest looked up from reference TRBV5-1 and TRBJ2-1, is KAGVTQTPRYLIKTRGQQVTLSCSPISGHRSVSWYQQTPGQGLQFLFEYFSETQRNKGNFPGRFSGRQFSNSRSEMNVSTLELGDSALYLCASSTSAGTGKYEQFFGPGTRLTVL.

The chain carries TRBV3-1 and TRBJ1-1; tentative D call: TRBD1 (5 bases). The V and J ends lost 3 bases and 6 bases respectively, with 14 bases between them. The CDR3 is 14 residues long. Germline loops: CDR1 LGHDT, CDR2 YNNKEL (reference sequence). The CDR3 coding sequence is TGTGCCAGCAGCCACGAACTGGGGGTCGCTGAAGCTTTCTTT. The encoded protein is CASSHELGVAEAFF.

DNA of the CDR3: TGTGCCAGCAGCCGGAGGGCTAGCGTAAGCTACGAGCAGTACTTC. Protein product: CASSRRASVSYEQYF. The rearrangement uses TRBV5-8 and TRBJ2-5; a weak D match, TRBD2 (6 bases). The end of the DNA is better explained by TRBJ2-7, so the J call may be wrong. Germline CDR1 reads SGHTS; CDR2 reads YDEGEE. The CDR3 contains 15 residues.

V usage is TRBV12-3 or TRBV12-4 and J usage is TRBJ1-4, with D maybe TRBD1 (5 bases). Between the trimmed V and J ends, which lost 6 bases and 8 bases, there was a span of 16 bases. The CDR3 is 14 residues long. CDR3 nucleotide sequence: TGTGCCAGCAGAAACGGGCAGGGACGGGAAAAACTGTTTTTT. Translated, it gives CASRNGQGREKLFF.

The chain links TRBV3-1 to TRBJ1-1; no clear D. V was pared by 8 bases and J by 2 bases, with 18 bases between. The V gene's germline CDR1 is LGHDT and CDR2 YNNKEL (reference sequence). The CDR3 sequence is 15 residues long. For the CDR3, the DNA is TGTGCCAGCTCCCGAGGGAGGGTTGAAAACACTGAAGCTTTCTTT. Protein: CASSRGRVENTEAFF.

This chain connects TRBV27 to TRBJ2-1; TRBD2 matches at 8 bases. Per the germline V gene, CDR1 is MNHEY and CDR2 is SMNVEV (reference sequence). The CDR3 extends over 15 amino acids. V was clipped by 5 bases and J by 4 bases; unmatched bases: 7. The CDR3 region is CASSELAAPYNEQFF. In DNA form, the CDR3 reads TGTGCCAGCAGTGAACTAGCGGCCCCTTACAATGAGCAGTTCTTC.

This clonotype came up a few times. The chain joins TRBV7-9 to TRBJ2-1; D may be TRBD2 (6 bases). The CDR3 runs to 17 residues. The germline V gene has CDR1 SEHNR and CDR2 FQNEAQ (reference sequence). Trimming shortened V by 1 base and J by 3 bases, and 16 bases separated the two germline ends. The DNA of the CDR3 is TGTGCCAGCAGCTTAGAGCTAGCGACCTGGAACTACAATGAGCAGTTCTTC. This sequence encodes CASSLELATWNYNEQFF.

The chain recombines TRBV12-3 or TRBV12-4 with TRBJ2-2, with D perhaps TRBD2 (7 bases). The CDR3 consists of 13 residues. V lost 7 bases, J lost 5 bases, and 11 bases lay in between. The DNA for the CDR3 is TGTGCCAGCAACGGGGGGCGAACCGGGGAGCTGTTTTTT. Its translation: CASNGGRTGELFF.

This clonotype was observed a few times. This chain joins TRBV18 and TRBJ2-5; possible D gene TRBD1, 6 bases. V lost 6 bases and J lost 2, with 10 bases in between. Per germline, CDR1 KGHSH and CDR2 LQKENI. CDR3 size: 13 residues. Here the CDR3 reads CASSPGEQETQYF. The CDR3 DNA is TGTGCCAGCTCCCCAGGGGAGCAAGAGACCCAGTACTTC.

This chain joins TRBV7-9 and TRBJ2-5; 12 nucleotides line up with TRBD2. The germline V gene encodes CDR1 SEHNR and CDR2 FQNEAQ (reference sequence). CDR3 size: 15 residues. V lost 4 bases to trimming and J lost 4 bases; unmatched junction nucleotides: 4. CDR3 sequence: CASSSRLAGVETQYF. As DNA, the CDR3 is TGTGCCAGCAGCTCAAGACTAGCGGGGGTAGAGACCCAGTACTTC. Based on the CDR3 plus reference TRBV7-9 and TRBJ2-5, the full variable domain is DTGVSQNPRHKITKRGQNVTFRCDPISEHNRLYWYRQTLGQGPEFLTYFQNEAQLEKSRLLSDRFSAERPKGSFSTLEIQRTEQGDSAMYLCASSSRLAGVETQYFGPGTRLLVL.